This T cell receptor (beta chain) is drawn from a study of breast tumors, draining lymph nodes, adjacent tissues. Study-wide results and caveats: Tumor TCR diversity was below lymph nodes but above nontumor tissue.

This clonotype is medium-sized by share. Antigen: not known. In TCRdb, the multiplex PCR reads were re-called with MiXCR into one record per CDR3 protein. The table includes 100,000 to 150,000 distinct CDR3 sequences, around 24% detected once. Samples came from axillary lymph nodes draining the breast cancer. This CDR3 is built from 11 residues. The V end was cut by 1 base, the J end by 8 bases, with 8 bases between. Germline V lookup: CDR1 DFQATT, CDR2 SNEGSKA (reference sequence). Source material: axillary lymph node tissue. The source of this sequence is a female donor with breast cancer. Some clones in this sample may be carry-over from other donors' samples. The V gene is TRBV20-1, the J gene TRBJ1-2; D is unclear. CDR3 DNA: TGCAGTGCTAGAGGCAGTGGAGGCTACACCTTC. Encoded protein: CSARGSGGYTF.